This TCR beta chain was documented in a study of T cell responses to AZD1222 COVID-19 vaccine (dated by TCRdb to the early 2020s). For context, the study as a whole: AZD1222 recipients with second doses at about 4 weeks or about 12 weeks were pooled, because spike-specific TCR depth and breadth did not differ between schedules. TCR sequencing was performed for 230 to 250 trial participants, of whom 200 to 210 were given two doses of AZD1222 and roughly 25 were given two doses of MenACWY control vaccine. Trial participants were enrolled into age subgroups of 18-55, 56-69 and 70-plus years, which contained approximately 150, 28 and 58 TCR-sequenced participants, respectively.

Notes on this clone: What antigen it recognizes has not been identified. The record has no base qualities; no much larger clone is one base away.

The time point label, read with the paper, signifies: baseline before first vaccination. Vaccinee samples were obtained from the UK trials COV001 and COV002, which included a single-blind randomized controlled phase 2/3 trial of AZD1222 (ChAdOx1 nCoV-19) in healthy adults. For TCRbeta chain sequencing, PBMC samples were collected from trial participants at day 0 and at day 28 after the second dose. Beyond this particular receptor, the publication reports: Most participants were white British and females outnumbered males, and the authors suggested that clonal diversity may have been underestimated. Spike-specific TCR breadth and depth rose significantly after two AZD1222 doses compared with day 0 and with MenACWY recipients. Reportedly, almost half of the unique spike-specific TCRs recognized epitopes lying outside the regions that are mutated in the B.1.351 and B.1.1.7 variants. In the small 56-69-year group, the increase in depth fell short of significance, most likely because of low power. Only five to seven AZD1222 recipients were SARS-CoV-2 seropositive at baseline, limiting conclusions about previously exposed vaccinees. No day 14 peak-response samples were available, so repertoires were characterized only after the peak T cell response. CD4 TCRs associated with the vaccine covered the entire spike protein, and the dominant responses were in regions 160-218 and 743-854.

The CDR3 regions of human TCRbeta chains were subjected to immunosequencing. The study's processing was this. Repertoire TCRs were checked for matches against a reference library of SARS-CoV-2-specific TCRs that had been generated using the MIRA antigen-specificity platform. Breadth was defined as the fraction of unique TCRs that were SARS-CoV-2-associated, and depth was defined as the fraction of total T cells that were SARS-CoV-2-associated. Using the MIRA data, each spike-specific TCR was assigned both to the spike region to which the TCR was reactive and to a CD4 or CD8 class. Log10-transformed breadth and depth values were compared by one-way ANOVA with Sidak's multiple comparisons tests. TCRdb took this table from immuneACCESS and kept in-frame rearrangements with V and J called. Such tables lack part of the clones; where checked against another copy, unresolved V genes explain under half of the gap, and the rest is unexplained. Clone size and V and J calls were adopted from that table, with D and trimming inferred from the DNA. Recorded for this sample are 100,000 to 150,000 clones; around 86% of them occurred a single time. The ten most abundant clones make up about 7.8% of the sample.

The clonotype was recovered from an adult in good health. Sequenced material: peripheral blood, taken on day 0 of AZD1222 vaccination.

CDR3 protein: CASSLEAGRTEAFF. DNA sequence: TGTGCCAGCAGCTTAGAGGCGGGGCGGACTGAAGCTTTCTTT. The chain was built from TRBV7-9 and TRBJ1-1, with a tentative D gene TRBD1 over 5 matching bases. CDR1 and CDR2 (SEHNR, FQNEAQ) derive from the germline V gene (reference sequence). V is reduced by 1 base and J by 5 bases, leaving a spacing of 11 bases between them. Including the terminal cysteine and phenylalanine, the CDR3 comprises 14 residues. The kept DNA is CDR3 alone, 42 bases in frame from the first base.